The entry below describes one T cell receptor (beta chain). The sample originates from a study of T cell clones after liver transplantation. Study-wide context: TCRbeta sequencing after a pre-transplant mixed lymphocyte reaction identified graft-donor-reactive clones, later tracked in post-transplant blood. Tolerant meant at least one year fully off immunosuppression without liver enzymes above twice normal.

Using immunoSEQ multiplex PCR, the repertoire was profiled, and TCRdb retains in-frame clones only, with some absent. This table holds over 55,000 clones, 70% to 80% found once. The V and J ends lost 4 bases and 5 bases respectively, with 17 bases between them. The CDR3 is 15 residues long. Germline V CDR1 and CDR2: SNHLY, FYNNEI. This sequence joins TRBV2 and TRBJ1-1; maybe TRBD1 (5 bases). The sequencing here drew on CD4+ T cells from blood, taken at the approximately 15-month timepoint. This TCR came from a human patient who received a liver transplant. The graft donor may have contributed some T cells. The CDR3 nucleotides read TGTGCCAGCAGTGGGGCGGCTGGGGGTAAGACTGAAGCTTTCTTT. Protein sequence: CASSGAAGGKTEAFF. The entire variable domain, with the rest obtained from reference TRBV2 and TRBJ1-1, is as follows: EPEVTQTPSHQVTQMGQEVILRCVPISNHLYFYWYRQILGQKVEFLVSFYNNEISEKSEIFDDQFSVERPDGSNFTLKIRSTKLEDSAMYFCASSGAAGGKTEAFFGQGTRLTVV.